One and the same sample provided the 12 T cell receptor beta chains below, sequenced in a study of T-cell memory formation after mild COVID-19. TCRdb itself ran the 5' RACE reads through MiXCR, one entry per CDR3 protein. The sample has under 110,000 distinct CDR3 sequences, around 12% seen once. Sequencing was performed on PBMCs or a T cell subset sorted from them (not recorded which). These receptors originate from an adult woman who had mild COVID-19 (a few samples of this study predate the infection). Cell type and time point are not known.

The rearrangement uses TRBV4-1 and TRBJ1-2; D not certain. Germline CDR1 and CDR2: MGHRA and YSYEKL. V gave up 1 base and J gave up 4 bases, with 16 bases separating them. This CDR3 has 16 residues. The CDR3 sequence: CASSQGGRSNAYGYTF. Written as DNA, the CDR3 is TGCGCCAGCAGCCAAGGTGGACGATCCAACGCCTATGGCTACACCTTC.

V gene TRBV19 combines with J gene TRBJ2-7; a possible D gene is TRBD1 (6 bases). V was pared by 6 bases and J by 2 bases, with 11 bases between. Germline CDR1 and CDR2: LNHDA and SQIVND (reference sequence). The CDR3 loop spans 13 amino acids. The CDR3 protein is CASSAQGPYEQYF. In DNA form, the CDR3 reads TGTGCCAGTAGCGCGCAGGGGCCCTACGAGCAGTACTTC.

The table lists this clonotype with many counts. This sequence joins TRBV20-1 and TRBJ2-7; 7 nucleotides agree with TRBD2. Trimming at V came to 3 bases and at J to 4 bases, leaving 6 bases not matched to a gene. CDR1 DFQATT and CDR2 SNEGSKA come from the germline V gene (reference sequence). The CDR3 loop spans 13 amino acids. The CDR3 nucleotides are TGCAGTGCTAGTGGTGGGAGGGAGTACGAGCAGTACTTC. This encodes CSASGGREYEQYF.

This clonotype has at least ten counts. This rearrangement joins TRBV5-1 to TRBJ2-7, with D perhaps TRBD2 (5 bases). This CDR3 region has 15 residues. Between the trimmed V and J ends, which lost 4 bases and 3 bases, there was a span of 17 bases. Per germline, CDR1 SGHRS and CDR2 YFSETQ. The CDR3 DNA sequence: TGCGCCAGCAGCATCTCGGGAAACCGAATCTACGAGCAGTACTTC. Its translation: CASSISGNRIYEQYF. Full variable domain (missing parts from reference TRBV5-1 and TRBJ2-7): KAGVTQTPRYLIKTRGQQVTLSCSPISGHRSVSWYQQTPGQGLQFLFEYFSETQRNKGNFPGRFSGRQFSNSRSEMNVSTLELGDSALYLCASSISGNRIYEQYFGPGTRLTVT.

The rearrangement uses TRBV5-6 and TRBJ2-7, with 7 bases identical to TRBD1. With V trimmed by 3 bases and J by 0 bases, 3 bases remained unmatched. The germline V gene encodes CDR1 SGHDT and CDR2 YYEEEE. This CDR3 contains 14 residues. As DNA, the CDR3 is TGTGCCAGCAGCTGGGGACAGTCCTCCTACGAGCAGTACTTC. This encodes CASSWGQSSYEQYF.

This clonotype was detected ten times or more. V usage is TRBV20-1 and J usage is TRBJ2-1; unclear D gene. V shed 5 bases and J shed 8 bases, with 4 bases lying between them. Germline CDR1 DFQATT, CDR2 SNEGSKA (reference sequence). The CDR3 has 9 residues. CDR3 bases: TGCAGTGCTGAATATGAGCAGTTCTTC. Residues: CSAEYEQFF.

This clonotype was seen ten or more times. V and J are TRBV12-3 or TRBV12-4 and TRBJ1-2; no clear D gene. V lost 5 bases to trimming and J lost 6 bases, with 22 bases between them. CDR3 size: 16 residues. CDR3 in amino acids: CASSGFTGALLHGYTF. The CDR3 region has the DNA TGTGCCAGCAGTGGATTCACGGGTGCATTGCTCCATGGCTACACCTTC.

In this sample, this clonotype turned up a few times. The V and J genes are TRBV29-1 and TRBJ2-7, with 11 bases fitting TRBD1. Germline trimming cut 0 bases from V and 5 bases from J; bases unmatched to any gene: 6. The CDR3 spans 15 residues. Germline-derived CDR1 and CDR2 are SQVTM and ANQGSEA. In nucleotides, the CDR3 is TGCAGCGTTGAAGATAGGGACAGGGGGACCCACGAGCAGTACTTC. Encoded protein: CSVEDRDRGTHEQYF.

This clonotype was picked up a small number of times. This chain uses TRBV30 with TRBJ2-3; 8 bases map to TRBD2. Looked up from germline, CDR1 is GTSNPN and CDR2 is SVGIG (reference sequence). Trimming cost V 5 bases and J 12 bases; bases outside gene matches: 10. The CDR3 is 12 residues long. CDR3 coding DNA: TGTGCCTGGGAGGGAGCGGGGGAGTCCCAGTATTTT. Translated, it gives CAWEGAGESQYF.

The V gene is TRBV7-2, the J gene TRBJ2-7; D might be TRBD2 (6 bases). The germline V gene encodes CDR1 SGHTA and CDR2 FQGNSA. V lost 5 bases, J lost 0 bases, and 17 bases lay in between. The CDR3 has 16 residues. CDR3 sequence reads: CASSPRYSGFSYEQYF. The CDR3 nucleotides are TGTGCCAGCAGCCCCCGATACAGCGGGTTCTCCTACGAGCAGTACTTC.

This clonotype was seen more than once but under ten times. The chain is built from TRBV7-9 and TRBJ2-1; 10 bases match TRBD1. Germline V gene sequence: CDR1 SEHNR, CDR2 FQNEAQ (reference sequence). The CDR3 has 14 residues. After removal of 5 bases from V and 6 bases from J, the junction contained 4 bases not matched to a gene. CDR3 DNA sequence: TGTGCCAGCAGCCCGCGGGACAGGGGCAATGAGCAGTTCTTC. Residues: CASSPRDRGNEQFF.

This clonotype appeared a few times. The chain combines TRBV11-2 with TRBJ2-7; D possibly corresponds to TRBD1 (5 bases). From germline, CDR1 is SGHAT and CDR2 FQNNGV. This CDR3 is built from 13 residues. Trimming took off 1 base at V and 3 bases at J, with 7 bases between the two ends. Written as DNA, the CDR3 is TGTGCCAGCAGCTTAGGGGGCCACTACGAGCAGTACTTC. Encoded protein: CASSLGGHYEQYF.